This T cell receptor (beta chain) was sequenced for a study of T-cell reconstitution after alpha-beta-depleted transplantation in children. This CDR3 contains 15 residues. With 4 bases removed from V and 0 bases from J, the gap between germline ends came to 7 bases. This clonotype was seen a few times. Unique molecular identifiers were incorporated into the prepared TCRbeta library. TCRdb processed the PCR reads anew with MiXCR; each CDR3 protein has one entry. This table has 200,000 or so distinct CDR3 sequences, roughly 8.3% appearing once. The sample was PBMCs, mostly from graft donor cells, taken 360 days after TCRalphabeta/CD19-depleted stem cell transplant. This clonotype originated in a male patient aged 2-9 years who had a stem cell transplant for acute myeloid leukemia, so the T cells may come from the graft donor. J is TRBJ1-6 and V is TRBV12-3 or TRBV12-4; D remains ambiguous. CDR3 amino acids: CASSSTSSYNSPLHF. CDR3 nucleotide sequence: TGTGCCAGCAGTTCGACGAGCTCCTATAATTCACCCCTCCACTTT.